This TCR beta chain was captured by sequencing in a study of control samples from healthy donors and cancer patients. The length of the CDR3 is 13 residues. V was trimmed by 3 bases and J by 0 bases, leaving 5 bases between them. This clone was picked up one time. Libraries were prepared by immunoSEQ multiplex PCR; TCRdb keeps only in-frame clonotypes and omits some of them. Of tens of thousands of clones in the sample, over 75% are singletons; the top ten hold 7.2%. This chain links TRBV12-3 or TRBV12-4 with TRBJ1-2; TRBD1 might be the D (5 bases). This sequence originates from a man aged 45-65 years in good health. The sample was blood. Here the CDR3 DNA reads TGTGCCAGCAGTTTGGACACTAACTATGGCTACACCTTC. Amino acid sequence: CASSLDTNYGYTF.